This T cell receptor beta chain was recorded in a study of cytomegalovirus exposure and HLA in healthy donors. Whole-study results and caveats: In vitro confirmation showed a few CMV-associated chains to be CMV antigen specific.

Germline V CDR1 and CDR2: SGHTA, FQGNSA. CDR3 size: 12 residues. The germline V and J ends were trimmed by 4 bases and 2 bases, with 5 bases remaining between them. As to this clone: Its antigen is unidentified.

With 60 Vbeta and 13 Jbeta primers, the PCR was carried out. TCRdb keeps only in-frame clones here, not all; method: immunoSEQ multiplex PCR. The sample data list tens of thousands of clones. The sequence derives from a man aged 45-65 years in good health and CMV-seropositive. Sequences were obtained from PBMCs. The gene calls are TRBV7-2 and TRBJ2-5; D is ambiguous. The chain's CDR3 is CASSSGQETQYF. The CDR3 DNA reads as TGTGCCAGCAGCTCAGGACAAGAGACCCAGTACTTC.